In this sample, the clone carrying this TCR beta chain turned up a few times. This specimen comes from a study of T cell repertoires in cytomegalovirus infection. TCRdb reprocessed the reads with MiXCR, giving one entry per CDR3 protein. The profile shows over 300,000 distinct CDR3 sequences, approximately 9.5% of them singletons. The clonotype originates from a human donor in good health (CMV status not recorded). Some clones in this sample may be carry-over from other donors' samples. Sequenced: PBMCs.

CDR3: CASSFTSGVKTQYF. CDR3 in DNA: TGTGCCAGCAGTTTTACTAGCGGGGTTAAGACCCAGTACTTC. The chain uses TRBV12-3 or TRBV12-4 and TRBJ2-5, with TRBD2 identical over 10 bases. The CDR3 spans 14 residues. V gave up 3 bases and J gave up 6 bases; unmatched junction bases: 4.